The 6 T cell receptor beta chains given below trace back to one sample, sequenced in a study of T cells after posttransplantation cyclophosphamide. Libraries were prepared by immunoSEQ multiplex PCR; TCRdb keeps only in-frame clonotypes and omits some of them. The sample holds about 39,000 clones, and no clone turns up only once. Sequencing used PBMCs. These receptors were obtained from a woman aged 45 to 65 in good health and a related stem cell transplant donor.

This clone was seen at least ten times. The chain employs TRBV14 and TRBJ2-1; D possibly corresponds to TRBD2 (5 bases). V lost 1 base and J 12 bases, leaving 13 bases between the germline ends. This CDR3 is built from 13 residues. Germline V gives CDR1 SGHDN, CDR2 FVKESK. CDR3 sequence (DNA): TGTGCCAGCAGCCAAGTTACGGGAACGGGGCAGTTCTTC. Residues: CASSQVTGTGQFF.

This clone was seen ten or more times. V is TRBV7-3 and J is TRBJ1-6; 8 bases line up with TRBD1. Per germline, CDR1 SGHTA and CDR2 FQGTGA. The CDR3 is 17 amino acids. V lost 5 bases and J lost 7; bases outside the gene matches: 13. Written as DNA, the CDR3 is TGTGCCAGCAGCCTACAACCTCTGACAGGGGCAAATTCACCCCTCCACTTT. Its protein product is CASSLQPLTGANSPLHF.

This clone occurred many times. The chain combines TRBV6-5 with TRBJ2-2, with D possibly TRBD1 on 6 matching bases. Germline CDR1 is MNHEY and CDR2 is SVGAGI. Trimming took 6 bases from V and 5 from J, leaving 13 bases between them. The CDR3 spans 14 residues. This CDR3 is CASSPGQYTGELFF. For the CDR3, the DNA is TGTGCCAGCAGCCCAGGACAGTATACCGGGGAGCTGTTTTTT.

This clone was counted many times. The chain carries TRBV5-1 and TRBJ2-7; the D gene is possibly TRBD1 (6 bases). V dropped 0 bases and J dropped 0 bases, with 10 bases sitting between them. In germline, CDR1 is SGHRS, CDR2 YFSETQ. CDR3 length: 15 residues. The CDR3 is CASSLVTGSSYEQYF. CDR3 DNA: TGCGCCAGCAGCTTGGTGACAGGAAGCTCCTACGAGCAGTACTTC.

This clone has ten or more counts. The chain carries TRBV6-6 and TRBJ1-1; D ambiguous. The germline CDR1 and CDR2 sequences are MNHNY and SVGAGI (reference sequence). The CDR3 runs to 12 residues. With 7 bases removed from V and 9 bases from J, the gap between germline ends came to 15 bases. The CDR3 is CASIRAEEQAFF. The CDR3 DNA follows: TGTGCCAGCATCCGAGCGGAGGAACAAGCTTTCTTT.

This clone was picked up many times. CDR3 sequence reads: CASSSQNYEQYF. The DNA for the CDR3 is TGTGCCAGCTCGTCCCAGAACTACGAGCAGTACTTC. The chain links TRBV18 to TRBJ2-7, with D unclear. The CDR3 is made up of 12 amino acids. V dropped 6 bases and J dropped 3 bases, with 9 bases sitting between them. CDR1 KGHSH and CDR2 LQKENI come from the germline V gene.